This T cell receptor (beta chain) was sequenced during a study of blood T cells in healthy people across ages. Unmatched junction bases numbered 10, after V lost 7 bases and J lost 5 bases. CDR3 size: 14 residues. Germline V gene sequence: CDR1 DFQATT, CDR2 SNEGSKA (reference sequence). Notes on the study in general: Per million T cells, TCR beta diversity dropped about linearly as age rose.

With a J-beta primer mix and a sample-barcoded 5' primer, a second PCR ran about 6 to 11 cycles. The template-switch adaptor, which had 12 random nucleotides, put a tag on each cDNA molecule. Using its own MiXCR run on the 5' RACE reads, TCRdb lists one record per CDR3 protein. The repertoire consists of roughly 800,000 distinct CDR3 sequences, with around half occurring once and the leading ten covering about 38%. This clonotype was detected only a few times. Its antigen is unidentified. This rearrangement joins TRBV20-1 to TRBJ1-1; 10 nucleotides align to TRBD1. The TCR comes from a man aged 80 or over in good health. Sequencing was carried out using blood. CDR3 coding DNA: TGCAGTGGTCAGGACAGGGGGAAGTGGACTGAAGCTTTCTTT. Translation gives CSGQDRGKWTEAFF.